These 21 T cell receptor beta chains came from one sample sequenced in a study of OX40 agonist ivuxolimab in advanced cancers. The repertoire was sequenced with immunoSEQ multiplex PCR; TCRdb's copy has only in-frame clones and lacks some. The sample records more than 20,000 clones, 88% being singletons. Material: CD4+ or CD8+ T cells sorted from blood, obtained in a trial of the OX40 agonist ivuxolimab. These receptors originate from an adult with an advanced solid tumor such as melanoma, head and neck, liver or kidney cancer.

This sequence joins TRBV9 and TRBJ1-1, with D maybe TRBD1 (5 bases). The V end was cut by 0 bases, the J end by 0 bases, with 6 bases between. CDR3 size: 14 residues. The germline CDR1 and CDR2 sequences are SGDLS and YYNGEE. As DNA, the CDR3 is TGTGCCAGCAGCGTAGACAGGATGAACACTGAAGCTTTCTTT. It translates to CASSVDRMNTEAFF.

The J gene is TRBJ1-1, the V gene TRBV27; D call uncertain. The CDR3 consists of 13 residues. Trimming pared 2 bases from V and 2 bases from J, leaving 6 bases between. Germline assignment: CDR1 MNHEY and CDR2 SMNVEV (reference sequence). The CDR3: CASSLGGNTEAFF. CDR3 bases: TGTGCCAGCAGTTTAGGTGGAAACACTGAAGCTTTCTTT.

V is TRBV6-1 and J is TRBJ1-2, with D hard to call. CDR1 and CDR2 (germline): MNHNS, SASEGT. This CDR3 contains 14 residues. V was cut by 1 base and J by 4 bases, with 10 bases left in between. The CDR3 region is CASSEVVIGYGYTF. For the CDR3, the DNA is TGTGCCAGCAGTGAAGTGGTGATTGGCTATGGCTACACCTTC.

The table lists this clone with a count of one. This chain connects TRBV6-1 to TRBJ1-5; D is uncertain. Per the germline V gene, CDR1 is MNHNS and CDR2 is SASEGT. The CDR3 totals 11 residues. The V and J ends lost 6 bases and 6 bases respectively, with 6 bases between them. This chain's CDR3 is CASRGSQPQHF. The CDR3 region has the DNA TGTGCCAGCAGGGGGAGTCAGCCCCAGCATTTT.

This clone showed up just once. The CDR3 bases are TGTGCCAGCTCACCTGGGACCGAGGGGGCTTTCTTT. Its translation: CASSPGTEGAFF. V and J are TRBV18 and TRBJ1-1; tentatively, D is TRBD1 (5 bases). CDR1 and CDR2 from the germline V gene are KGHSH and LQKENI. Between the trimmed V and J ends, which lost 3 bases and 11 bases, there was a span of 13 bases. This CDR3 comprises 12 residues.

The chain recombines TRBV28 with TRBJ2-7, with D perhaps being TRBD1 or TRBD2 (6 bases each). Germline values: CDR1 MDHEN, CDR2 SYDVKM. V was pared by 3 bases and J by 2 bases, with 14 bases between. This CDR3 comprises 15 residues. CDR3 nucleotide sequence: TGTGCCAGCAGTTTGGGCGGGACACCAGCCTACGAGCAGTACTTC. Translated: CASSLGGTPAYEQYF.

V and J are TRBV15 and TRBJ2-1, with 8 nucleotides matching TRBD2. The trim removed 0 bases at V and 4 bases at J, leaving 5 bases unmatched. Looked up from germline, CDR1 is LNHNV and CDR2 is YYDKDF (reference sequence). This CDR3 spans 16 amino acids. The CDR3 region has the DNA TGTGCCACCAGCAGAGAAGCGGGAGCCTTATACAATGAGCAGTTCTTC. Amino acids: CATSREAGALYNEQFF.

The rearrangement joins TRBV6-1 to TRBJ1-2; D is perhaps TRBD1 (6 bases). The germline V gene encodes CDR1 MNHNS and CDR2 SASEGT. V was pared by 0 bases and J by 1 base, with 9 bases between. This CDR3 is built from 15 residues. Written as DNA, the CDR3 is TGTGCCAGCAGTGAAGCTCGGACAGTTAACTATGGCTACACCTTC. It specifies CASSEARTVNYGYTF.

This chain links TRBV28 with TRBJ2-5; 7 bases map to TRBD1. V gave up 5 bases and J gave up 0 bases; unmatched junction bases: 0. The CDR3 consists of 13 residues. CDR1 MDHEN and CDR2 SYDVKM come from the germline V gene. Here the CDR3 DNA reads TGTGCCAGCAGTACAGGGGACCAAGAGACCCAGTACTTC. This gives the protein CASSTGDQETQYF.

The rearrangement uses TRBV25-1 and TRBJ2-2, with 8 bases aligning to TRBD2. The CDR3 spans 15 residues. V shed 4 bases, J shed 7 bases, and the junction held 8 bases outside the gene matches. Germline-derived CDR1 and CDR2 are MGHDK and SYGVNS. CDR3 sequence: CASSAHSAGGGELFF. Here the CDR3 DNA reads TGTGCCAGCAGTGCTCACTCTGCGGGAGGCGGGGAGCTGTTTTTT.

V is TRBV19 and J is TRBJ2-7; 10 bases align to TRBD2. With V trimmed by 4 bases and J by 7 bases, 7 bases remained unmatched. CDR3 length equals 14 residues. In germline, CDR1 is LNHDA, CDR2 SQIVND (reference sequence). The CDR3 region has the DNA TGTGCCAGTAGTACCGGGACTAGCGTGTTAGAGCAGTACTTC. Encoded protein: CASSTGTSVLEQYF.

The rearrangement uses TRBV18 and TRBJ1-1, with unresolved D. In germline, CDR1 is KGHSH, CDR2 LQKENI. The CDR3 length is 14 residues. V lost 4 bases and J lost 3, with 12 bases in between. The CDR3 DNA reads TGTGCCAGCTCACGGGATCCGAGGGACACTGAAGCTTTCTTT. As protein: CASSRDPRDTEAFF.

CDR3 region: CASSPVGGDYSNQPQHF. The CDR3 DNA reads TGTGCCAGCTCACCCGTTGGGGGGGATTATAGCAATCAGCCCCAGCATTTT. The rearrangement links TRBV18 to TRBJ1-5; the D gene is possibly TRBD1 (5 bases). The germline gives CDR1 KGHSH, CDR2 LQKENI. The CDR3 loop spans 17 amino acids. The V end lost 3 bases, the J end lost 0 bases, and 15 bases lay between the germline ends. Together with reference TRBV18 and TRBJ1-5, the CDR3 gives the full variable domain: NAGVMQNPRHLVRRRGQEARLRCSPMKGHSHVYWYRQLPEEGLKFMVYLQKENIIDESGMPKERFSAEFPKEGPSILRIQQVVRGDSAAYFCASSPVGGDYSNQPQHFGDGTRLSIL.

This clone was recorded once. The V and J genes are TRBV2 and TRBJ2-3, with D possibly TRBD2 on 6 matching bases. The CDR3 consists of 12 residues. Trimming took 7 bases from V and 2 from J, leaving 7 bases between them. CDR1 SNHLY and CDR2 FYNNEI come from the germline V gene. In nucleotides, the CDR3 is TGTGCCAGCAAGGACTACACAGATACGCAGTATTTT. Its translation: CASKDYTDTQYF. The full variable domain, completed using reference TRBV2 and TRBJ2-3, is EPEVTQTPSHQVTQMGQEVILRCVPISNHLYFYWYRQILGQKVEFLVSFYNNEISEKSEIFDDQFSVERPDGSNFTLKIRSTKLEDSAMYFCASKDYTDTQYFGPGTRLTVL.

V gene TRBV6-1 combines with J gene TRBJ2-5, with D tentatively TRBD1 (5 bases). This CDR3 is built from 12 residues. V lost 5 bases to trimming and J lost 6 bases, with 10 bases between them. CDR1 and CDR2 (germline): MNHNS, SASEGT. The CDR3 DNA reads TGTGCCAGCAGTAAGGACATACAGACCCAGTACTTC. It translates to CASSKDIQTQYF.

This chain uses TRBV28 with TRBJ2-7; D uncertain. V gave up 5 bases and J gave up 9 bases, with 23 bases separating them. Germline lookup yields CDR1 MDHEN and CDR2 SYDVKM. This CDR3 is 15 amino acids long. CDR3 nucleotides: TGTGCCAGCAGTAAACCGGGTGACTGGAGTACGGGGCAGTACTTC. Translation gives CASSKPGDWSTGQYF.

This clone occurred once. The chain joins TRBV4-1 to TRBJ1-5; TRBD1 matches at 8 bases. The germline gives CDR1 MGHRA, CDR2 YSYEKL. V lost 0 bases, J lost 1 base, and 5 bases stayed unmatched. The CDR3 consists of 17 residues. CDR3 bases: TGCGCCAGCAGCCAAGATGGCACAGGGGGGAGCAATCAGCCCCAGCATTTT. It is translated as CASSQDGTGGSNQPQHF.

This clone was counted only a few times. V is TRBV11-2 and J is TRBJ1-1; D uncertain. This CDR3 contains 16 residues. V was shortened by 1 base and J by 0 bases, with 12 bases between the two germline ends. Germline-derived CDR1 and CDR2 are SGHAT and FQNNGV. CDR3 sequence (DNA): TGTGCCAGCAGCTTAGGGATACAGATTATGAACACTGAAGCTTTCTTT. Its protein is CASSLGIQIMNTEAFF. Full variable domain (remainder filled in from reference TRBV11-2 and TRBJ1-1): EAGVAQSPRYKIIEKRQSVAFWCNPISGHATLYWYQQILGQGPKLLIQFQNNGVVDDSQLPKDRFSAERLKGVDSTLKIQPAKLEDSAVYLCASSLGIQIMNTEAFFGQGTRLTVV.

The count of this clone is one. V and J are TRBV4-1 and TRBJ2-2; D perhaps matches TRBD2 (6 bases). The CDR3 is 16 residues long. The V gene's germline CDR1 is MGHRA and CDR2 YSYEKL. V shed 0 bases and J shed 0 bases, with 8 bases lying between them. Written as DNA, the CDR3 is TGCGCCAGCAGCCAAGAAATAGCGGCGAACACCGGGGAGCTGTTTTTT. It encodes CASSQEIAANTGELFF.

The gene calls are TRBV28 and TRBJ2-7; perhaps D is TRBD1 or TRBD2 (5 bases each). V was cut by 4 bases and J by 3 bases, with 13 bases left in between. This CDR3 spans 14 amino acids. Per the germline V gene, CDR1 is MDHEN and CDR2 is SYDVKM. CDR3 in amino acids: CASSSSGTNYEQYF. CDR3 bases: TGTGCCAGCAGTTCCTCCGGGACCAACTACGAGCAGTACTTC.

This clone appeared a few times. The chain joins TRBV28 to TRBJ1-5; the match to TRBD1 covers 7 bases. Trimming took 7 bases from V and 0 from J; bases not matched to a gene: 3. This CDR3 is built from 14 residues. The germline V gene encodes CDR1 MDHEN and CDR2 SYDVKM. The CDR3 here is CASKGGISNQPQHF. CDR3 DNA sequence: TGTGCCAGCAAAGGGGGCATTAGCAATCAGCCCCAGCATTTT.